The clone carrying this T cell receptor (beta chain) was seen at least ten times. The antigen is not known. Construction of TCR beta libraries was performed using quantitative 5'-RACE with molecular barcodes. TCRdb reprocessed the 5' RACE reads via MiXCR and lists one record per CDR3 protein. There are 200,000 to 300,000 distinct CDR3 sequences in the sample; over 9.5% occur only once, and 2.6% lies in the top ten. The record originates from a study of CD8 T cells in ankylosing spondylitis. Study-wide findings and caveats: Researchers reportedly found disease-linked clones significantly enriched in matched ankylosing spondylitis synovial fluid.

This sequence originates from a male donor with ankylosing spondylitis or in good health (not recorded which). The sequenced sample was blood, either unsorted or a sorted T cell fraction (not recorded which).

The CDR3 DNA sequence: TGCGCCAGCAGCTTGGTTGGGTTCACAGATACGCAGTATTTT. As protein: CASSLVGFTDTQYF. The chain is built from TRBV5-1 and TRBJ2-3; D uncertain. V lost 0 bases, J lost 2 bases, and 7 bases lay in between. Germline CDR1 SGHRS, CDR2 YFSETQ. The length of the CDR3 is 14 residues. Variable domain in full (rest from reference TRBV5-1 and TRBJ2-3): KAGVTQTPRYLIKTRGQQVTLSCSPISGHRSVSWYQQTPGQGLQFLFEYFSETQRNKGNFPGRFSGRQFSNSRSEMNVSTLELGDSALYLCASSLVGFTDTQYFGPGTRLTVL.